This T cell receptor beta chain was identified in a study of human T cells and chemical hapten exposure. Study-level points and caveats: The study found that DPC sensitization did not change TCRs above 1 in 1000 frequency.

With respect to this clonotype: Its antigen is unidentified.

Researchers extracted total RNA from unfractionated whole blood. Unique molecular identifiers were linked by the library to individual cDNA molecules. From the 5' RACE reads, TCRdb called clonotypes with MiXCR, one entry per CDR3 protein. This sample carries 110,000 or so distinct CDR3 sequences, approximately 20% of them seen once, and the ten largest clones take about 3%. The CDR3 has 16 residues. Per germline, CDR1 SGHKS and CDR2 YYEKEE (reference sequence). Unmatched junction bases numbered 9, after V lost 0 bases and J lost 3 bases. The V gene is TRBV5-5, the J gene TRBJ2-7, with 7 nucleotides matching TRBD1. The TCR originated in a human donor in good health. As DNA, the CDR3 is TGTGCCAGCAGCTTGGAACGACAGGGCTACTTCTACGAGCAGTACTTC. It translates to CASSLERQGYFYEQYF.